Below are 2 T cell receptor beta chains sequenced from a single sample in a study of blood T cell repertoires in COVID-19. The protocol was immunoSEQ multiplex PCR, while the TCRdb copy is restricted to in-frame clones and leaves out a portion. In the table there are some 100,000 clones, over 75% of which are singletons. Material for sequencing was peripheral blood. These receptors were taken from a human donor in a cohort sampled during active COVID-19.

The chain uses TRBV3-1 (or the pseudogene TRBV3-2) and TRBJ2-5; perhaps TRBD2 as D (5 bases). CDR1 is LGHDT and CDR2 is YNNKEL in the germline V gene (reference sequence). Trimming removed 1 base at V and 4 bases at J, with 19 bases between. The CDR3 contains 17 residues. The CDR3 spells CASSQGAHSGSRETQYF. The DNA for the CDR3 is TGTGCCAGCAGCCAAGGGGCCCACTCGGGATCCAGAGAGACCCAGTACTTC.

This clone appeared once. The rearrangement joins TRBV4-1 to TRBJ1-2; D perhaps matches TRBD1 (6 bases). The CDR3 is made up of 14 amino acids. The germline V and J ends were trimmed by 0 bases and 7 bases, with 12 bases remaining between them. Per germline, CDR1 MGHRA and CDR2 YSYEKL. As DNA, the CDR3 is TGCGCCAGCAGCCAAGAGACAGGATTAAGTGGCTACACCTTC. Amino acids: CASSQETGLSGYTF.